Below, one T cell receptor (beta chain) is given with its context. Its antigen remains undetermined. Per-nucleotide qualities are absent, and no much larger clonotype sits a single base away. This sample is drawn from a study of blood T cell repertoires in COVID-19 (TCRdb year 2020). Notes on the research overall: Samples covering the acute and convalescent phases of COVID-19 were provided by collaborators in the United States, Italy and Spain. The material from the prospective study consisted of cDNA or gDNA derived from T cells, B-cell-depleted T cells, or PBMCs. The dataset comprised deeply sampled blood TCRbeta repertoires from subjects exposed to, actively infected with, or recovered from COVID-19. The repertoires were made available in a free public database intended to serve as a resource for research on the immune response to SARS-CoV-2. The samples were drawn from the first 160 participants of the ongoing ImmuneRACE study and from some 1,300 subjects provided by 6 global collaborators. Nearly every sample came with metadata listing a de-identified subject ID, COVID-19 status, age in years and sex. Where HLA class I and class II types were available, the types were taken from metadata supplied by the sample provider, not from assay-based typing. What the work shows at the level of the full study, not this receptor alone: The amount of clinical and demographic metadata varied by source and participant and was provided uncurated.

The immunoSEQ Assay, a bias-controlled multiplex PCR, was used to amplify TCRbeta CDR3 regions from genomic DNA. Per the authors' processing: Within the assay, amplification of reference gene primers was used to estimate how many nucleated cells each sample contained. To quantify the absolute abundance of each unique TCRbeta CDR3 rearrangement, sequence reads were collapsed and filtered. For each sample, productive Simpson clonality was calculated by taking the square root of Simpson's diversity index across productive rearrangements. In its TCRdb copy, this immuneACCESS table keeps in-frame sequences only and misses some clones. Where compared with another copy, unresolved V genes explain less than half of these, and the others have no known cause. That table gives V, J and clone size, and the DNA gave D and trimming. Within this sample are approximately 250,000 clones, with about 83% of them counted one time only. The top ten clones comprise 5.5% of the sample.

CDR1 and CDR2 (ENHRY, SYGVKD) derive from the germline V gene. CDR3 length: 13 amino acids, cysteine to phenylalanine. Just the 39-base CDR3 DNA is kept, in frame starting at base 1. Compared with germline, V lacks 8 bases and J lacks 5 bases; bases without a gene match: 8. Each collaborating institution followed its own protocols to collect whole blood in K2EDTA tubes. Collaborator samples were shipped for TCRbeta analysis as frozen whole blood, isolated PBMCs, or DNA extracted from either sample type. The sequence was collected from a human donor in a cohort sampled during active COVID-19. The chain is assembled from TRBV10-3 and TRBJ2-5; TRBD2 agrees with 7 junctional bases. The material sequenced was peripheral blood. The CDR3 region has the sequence CAIARTSTETQYF. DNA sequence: TGTGCCATCGCACGGACTAGTACTGAGACCCAGTACTTC.